This T cell receptor (beta chain) derives from a study of Graves' ophthalmopathy and Graves' hyperthyroidism. General study results and limits: Predictions made by the model for ophthalmopathy progression reached 65% to 71% sensitivity and roughly 75% specificity.

Beta-chain TCR CDR3 regions were amplified from RNA transcripts. A first-round RT-PCR used HTBI primers, followed by a second-round multiplex PCR. TCRdb independently ran MiXCR on the multiplex PCR reads; one entry per CDR3 protein. The data contain 45,000 to 60,000 distinct CDR3 sequences, roughly half of them singletons. This clonotype was picked up many times. Antigen unknown. The CDR3 extends over 12 amino acids. Deletions cut 3 bases from V and 3 bases from J, with 6 bases between. Germline V gene data show CDR1 as PRHDT and CDR2 as FYEKMQ (reference sequence). CAS ≥3, NOSPECS ≥4, moderate-to-severe activity and duration under 3 months marked donors with ophthalmopathy. Diagnosis relied on clinical symptoms, serum thyroxine, TRAb, thyroid ultrasound and orbital computed tomography. PBMCs had their origin in fresh peripheral blood (roughly 11 ml).

The chain links TRBV13 to TRBJ2-7; no firm D call. The origin of this receptor is an adult woman with Graves' ophthalmopathy. The sequencing input was peripheral blood. Here the CDR3 reads CASSFRSYEQYF. CDR3 sequence (DNA): TGTGCCAGCAGCTTTAGGAGCTACGAGCAGTACTTC.